This T cell receptor beta chain came from a study of T cell responses to AZD1222 COVID-19 vaccine. Study results and limitations: The study found vaccine-associated CD4 TCRs spanning spike, dominant at 160-218 and 743-854.

This clone occurred once. The antigen is undetermined. Measured with immunoSEQ multiplex PCR; TCRdb has only the in-frame clones, and not every one. The sample consists of some 150,000 clones, approximately 90% of them appearing once. Sequences were derived from peripheral blood, sampled after recovery from COVID-19. The sequence derives from an adult who had recovered from COVID-19.

CDR3 region: CASSLSQGALGYGYTF. The CDR3 coding sequence is TGTGCCAGCAGCTTATCCCAGGGGGCGCTGGGCTATGGCTACACCTTC. The chain employs TRBV7-8 and TRBJ1-2; 8 bases map to TRBD1. This CDR3 contains 16 residues. Germline V gene lookup returns CDR1 SGHVS and CDR2 FQNEAQ. V shed 2 bases, J shed 4 bases, and the junction held 9 bases outside the gene matches.